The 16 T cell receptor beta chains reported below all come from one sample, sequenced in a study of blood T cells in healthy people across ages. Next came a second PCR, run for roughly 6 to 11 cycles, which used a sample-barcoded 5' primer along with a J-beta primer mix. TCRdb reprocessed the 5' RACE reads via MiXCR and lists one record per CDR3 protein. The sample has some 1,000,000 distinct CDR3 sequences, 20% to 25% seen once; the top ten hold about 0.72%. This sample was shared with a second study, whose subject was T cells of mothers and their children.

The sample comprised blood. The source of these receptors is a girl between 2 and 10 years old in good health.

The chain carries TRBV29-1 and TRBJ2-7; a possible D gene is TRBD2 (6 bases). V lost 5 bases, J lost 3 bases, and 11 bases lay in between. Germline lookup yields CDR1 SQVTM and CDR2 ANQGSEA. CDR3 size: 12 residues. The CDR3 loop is CSVSGSFYEQYF. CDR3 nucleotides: TGCAGCGTTAGCGGGTCATTCTACGAGCAGTACTTC.

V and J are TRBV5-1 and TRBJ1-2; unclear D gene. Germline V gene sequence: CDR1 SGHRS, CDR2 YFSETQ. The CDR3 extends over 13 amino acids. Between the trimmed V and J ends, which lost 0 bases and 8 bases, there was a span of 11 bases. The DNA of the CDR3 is TGCGCCAGCAGCTTGGAGGCGTTGGGGGGCTACACCTTC. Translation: CASSLEALGGYTF. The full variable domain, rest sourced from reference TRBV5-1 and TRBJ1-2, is KAGVTQTPRYLIKTRGQQVTLSCSPISGHRSVSWYQQTPGQGLQFLFEYFSETQRNKGNFPGRFSGRQFSNSRSEMNVSTLELGDSALYLCASSLEALGGYTFGSGTRLTVV.

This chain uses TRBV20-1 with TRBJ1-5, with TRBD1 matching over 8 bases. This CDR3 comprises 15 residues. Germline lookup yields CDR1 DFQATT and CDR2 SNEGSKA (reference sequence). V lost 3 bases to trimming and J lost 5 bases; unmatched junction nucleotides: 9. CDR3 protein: CSASPGTGGYQPQHF. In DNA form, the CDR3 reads TGCAGTGCTAGTCCCGGGACAGGCGGATATCAGCCCCAGCATTTT.

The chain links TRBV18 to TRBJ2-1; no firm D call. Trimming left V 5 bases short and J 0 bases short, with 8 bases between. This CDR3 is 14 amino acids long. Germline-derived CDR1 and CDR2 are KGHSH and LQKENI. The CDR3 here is CASSVISSYNEQFF. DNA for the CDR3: TGTGCCAGCTCAGTTATAAGCTCCTACAATGAGCAGTTCTTC. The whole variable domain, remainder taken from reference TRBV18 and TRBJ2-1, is NAGVMQNPRHLVRRRGQEARLRCSPMKGHSHVYWYRQLPEEGLKFMVYLQKENIIDESGMPKERFSAEFPKEGPSILRIQQVVRGDSAAYFCASSVISSYNEQFFGPGTRLTVL.

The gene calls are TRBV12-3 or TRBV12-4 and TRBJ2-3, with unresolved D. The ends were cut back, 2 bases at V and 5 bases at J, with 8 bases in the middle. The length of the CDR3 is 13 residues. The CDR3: CASSLFLGDTQYF. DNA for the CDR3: TGTGCCAGCAGTTTATTTCTGGGAGATACGCAGTATTTT.

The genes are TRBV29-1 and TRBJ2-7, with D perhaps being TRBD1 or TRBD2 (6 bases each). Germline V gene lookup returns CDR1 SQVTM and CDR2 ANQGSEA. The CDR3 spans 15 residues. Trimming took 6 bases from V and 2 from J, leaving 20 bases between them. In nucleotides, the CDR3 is TGCAGCGTGCCAAGGGGGGATAATTACCCCTACGAGCAGTACTTC. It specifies CSVPRGDNYPYEQYF.

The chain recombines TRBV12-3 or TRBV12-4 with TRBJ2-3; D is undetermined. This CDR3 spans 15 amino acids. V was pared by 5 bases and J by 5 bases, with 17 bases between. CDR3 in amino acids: CASSPVGGWGDTQYF. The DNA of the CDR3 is TGTGCCAGCAGTCCCGTGGGCGGATGGGGAGATACGCAGTATTTT.

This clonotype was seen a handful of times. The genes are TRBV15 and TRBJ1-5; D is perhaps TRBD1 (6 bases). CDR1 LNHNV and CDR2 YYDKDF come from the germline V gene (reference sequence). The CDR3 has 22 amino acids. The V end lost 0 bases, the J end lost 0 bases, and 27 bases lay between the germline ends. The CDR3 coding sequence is TGTGCCACCAGCAGAGAGGAAGTGGGGGCCGGAAAAAAGGATTATAGCAATCAGCCCCAGCATTTT. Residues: CATSREEVGAGKKDYSNQPQHF.

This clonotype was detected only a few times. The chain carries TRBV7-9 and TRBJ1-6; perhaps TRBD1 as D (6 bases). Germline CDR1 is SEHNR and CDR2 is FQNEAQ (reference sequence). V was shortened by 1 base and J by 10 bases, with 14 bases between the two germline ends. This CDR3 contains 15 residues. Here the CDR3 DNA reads TGTGCCAGCAGCTTAGATGAGGGACATGGGTCACCCCTCCACTTT. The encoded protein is CASSLDEGHGSPLHF.

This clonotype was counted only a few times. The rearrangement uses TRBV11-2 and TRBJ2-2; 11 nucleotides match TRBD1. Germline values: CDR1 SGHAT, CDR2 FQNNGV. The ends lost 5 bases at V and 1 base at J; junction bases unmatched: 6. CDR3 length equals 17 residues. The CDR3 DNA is TGTGCCAGCAGCCAACCCGGGACAGGGGGGAACACCGGGGAGCTGTTTTTT. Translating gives CASSQPGTGGNTGELFF.

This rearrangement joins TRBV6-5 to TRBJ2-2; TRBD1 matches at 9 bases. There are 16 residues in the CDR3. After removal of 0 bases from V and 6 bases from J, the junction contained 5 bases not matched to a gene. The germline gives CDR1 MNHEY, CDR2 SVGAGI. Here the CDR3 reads CASSYSRQGDAGELFF. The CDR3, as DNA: TGTGCCAGCAGTTACTCCCGACAGGGGGACGCCGGGGAGCTGTTTTTT.

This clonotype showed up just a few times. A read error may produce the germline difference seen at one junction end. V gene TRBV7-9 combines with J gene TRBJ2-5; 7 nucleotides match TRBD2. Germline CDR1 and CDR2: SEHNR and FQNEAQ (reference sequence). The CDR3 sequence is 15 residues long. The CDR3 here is CASSLAAGLQETQYF. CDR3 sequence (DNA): TGTGCCAGCAGCCTAGCAGCGGGGCTTCAAGAGACCCAGTACTTC. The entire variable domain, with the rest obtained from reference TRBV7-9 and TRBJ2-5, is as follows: DTGVSQNPRHKITKRGQNVTFRCDPISEHNRLYWYRQTLGQGPEFLTYFQNEAQLEKSRLLSDRFSAERPKGSFSTLEIQRTEQGDSAMYLCASSLAAGLQETQYFGPGTRLLVL.

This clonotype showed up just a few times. The CDR3 loop reads CASSPPQPGTTYEQYF. CDR3 DNA: TGTGCCAGCAGCCCACCACAGCCAGGGACTACCTACGAGCAGTACTTC. J is TRBJ2-5 and V is TRBV7-9; 7 nucleotides match TRBD2. The J call may be faulty, since TRBJ2-7 better matches the DNA end. The V gene's germline CDR1 is SEHNR and CDR2 FQNEAQ (reference sequence). This CDR3 spans 16 amino acids.

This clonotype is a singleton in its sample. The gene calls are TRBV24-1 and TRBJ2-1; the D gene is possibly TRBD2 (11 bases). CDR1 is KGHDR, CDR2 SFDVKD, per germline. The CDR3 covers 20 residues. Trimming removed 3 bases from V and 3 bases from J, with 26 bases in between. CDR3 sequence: CATSDLRQGASGRFYNEQFF. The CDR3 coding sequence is TGTGCCACCAGTGATCTACGACAGGGGGCTAGCGGGAGGTTCTACAATGAGCAGTTCTTC.

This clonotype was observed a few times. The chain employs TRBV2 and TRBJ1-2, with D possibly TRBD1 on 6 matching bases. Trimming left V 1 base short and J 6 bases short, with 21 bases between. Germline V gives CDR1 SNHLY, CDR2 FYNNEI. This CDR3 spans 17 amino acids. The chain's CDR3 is CASSEGGGPMGADGYTF. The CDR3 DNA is TGTGCCAGCAGTGAAGGTGGGGGACCCATGGGGGCGGATGGCTACACCTTC. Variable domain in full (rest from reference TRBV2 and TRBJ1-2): EPEVTQTPSHQVTQMGQEVILRCVPISNHLYFYWYRQILGQKVEFLVSFYNNEISEKSEIFDDQFSVERPDGSNFTLKIRSTKLEDSAMYFCASSEGGGPMGADGYTFGSGTRLTVV.

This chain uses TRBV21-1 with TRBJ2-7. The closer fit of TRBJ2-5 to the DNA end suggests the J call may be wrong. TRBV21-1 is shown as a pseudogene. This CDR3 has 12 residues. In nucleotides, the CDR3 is TGTGCCAGCAGCAATGGTCAAGAGACCCAGTACTTC. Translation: CASSNGQETQYF.